The clone carrying this T cell receptor beta chain was seen repeatedly, ten times or more. This record belongs to a study of early T cells in non-severe SARS-CoV-2 infection. The wider study: Investigators sequenced bulk RNA drawn from unsorted whole blood, and chains remained unpaired.

Individual cDNA molecules carried attached unique molecular identifiers. MiXCR, run by TCRdb on the 5' RACE reads, gives a single entry per CDR3 protein. The table has around 52,000 distinct CDR3 sequences, around 13% seen once; the top ten hold 2.9%. Specimen: whole blood. The TCR was taken from an adult who was a healthcare worker with PCR-confirmed SARS-CoV-2 infection or an uninfected control (not recorded which).

The CDR3 region has the DNA TGTGCCAGCAGCTCCCGGGACAGGGCCGCGCGGAACTATGGCTACACCTTC. This gives the protein CASSSRDRAARNYGYTF. The V and J genes are TRBV21-1 and TRBJ1-2; the table's D call of TRBD1 was not tested on the DNA. TRBV21-1 is described as a pseudogene. This CDR3 spans 17 amino acids.